The sequence of this T cell receptor (beta chain) was determined in a study of T-cell memory formation after mild COVID-19. TCRdb used MiXCR to reprocess the 5' RACE reads, holding one entry per CDR3 protein. This table has 120,000 or so distinct CDR3 sequences, approximately 15% appearing once. The CDR3 covers 13 residues. Trimming took 9 bases from V and 1 from J; bases not matched to a gene: 6. Germline assignment: CDR1 MNHNS and CDR2 SASEGT. Study results and limitations: Proof of SARS-CoV-2 specificity was absent for the second-wave clones that crested on day 37.

This clonotype was picked up a small number of times. Its antigen is unidentified. This TCR derives from an adult woman who had mild COVID-19 (a few samples of this study predate the infection). Cell type and time point are not known. The rearrangement joins TRBV6-1 to TRBJ2-7; 7 bases line up with TRBD1. Sequencing was carried out using PBMCs or a T cell subset sorted from them (not recorded which). The CDR3, as DNA: TGTGCCAGTGACAGGGCAAGATCCTACGAGCAGTACTTC. The encoded protein is CASDRARSYEQYF.